The 32 T cell receptor beta chains below all came from one sample that was sequenced in a study of blood T cells in healthy people across ages. Next came a second PCR, run for roughly 7 to 12 cycles, which used a sample-barcoded 5' primer along with a J-beta primer mix. TCRdb re-called the 5' RACE reads with MiXCR, one entry per CDR3 protein. The sample records around 1.5 million distinct CDR3 sequences, roughly 45% being singletons. Sequencing input: blood. All receptors come from a woman between 18 and 30 years old in good health.

V and J are TRBV12-3 or TRBV12-4 and TRBJ2-7, with D possibly being TRBD1 (5 bases). V lost 2 bases to trimming and J lost 7 bases, with 15 bases between them. The CDR3 has 14 residues. CDR3 in amino acids: CASSLRTQDNEQYF. CDR3 nucleotides: TGTGCCAGCAGTTTACGTACACAGGACAATGAGCAGTACTTC.

The gene calls are TRBV5-1 and TRBJ2-2, with D possibly being TRBD2 (5 bases). The germline V and J ends were trimmed by 6 bases and 4 bases, with 16 bases remaining between them. Germline CDR1 SGHRS, CDR2 YFSETQ. This CDR3 spans 15 amino acids. The CDR3 reads CASTPMKSGTGELFF. In nucleotides, the CDR3 is TGCGCCAGCACCCCCATGAAGAGCGGCACCGGGGAGCTGTTTTTT.

On this clonotype: Being one base from a much bigger clone, this may be a read error. The V gene is TRBV7-2, the J gene TRBJ2-5; 9 bases are a match to TRBD2. Germline-derived CDR1 and CDR2 are SGHTA and FQGNSA. This CDR3 spans 15 amino acids. Unmatched junction bases numbered 17, after V lost 7 bases and J lost 11 bases. The CDR3 spells CASTRDLAGNNEQYF. CDR3 in DNA: TGTGCCAGCACCCGGGACCTAGCGGGAAACAATGAGCAGTACTTC.

The CDR3 region has the DNA TGCAGTGCTATTCGGCCAGGGGAGGGTTACAATGAGCAGTTCTTC. Its translation: CSAIRPGEGYNEQFF. The V call is TRBV20-1, the J call TRBJ2-1; D is possibly TRBD2 (7 bases). Trimming left V 4 bases short and J 4 bases short, with 17 bases between. CDR1 DFQATT and CDR2 SNEGSKA come from the germline V gene (reference sequence). The CDR3 runs to 15 residues.

The chain has TRBV2 and TRBJ2-1; TRBD1 matches at 9 bases. V lost 7 bases and J lost 1; bases outside the gene matches: 2. Germline V CDR1 and CDR2: SNHLY, FYNNEI. This CDR3 spans 14 amino acids. This chain's CDR3 is CASKDRGSYNEQFF. The CDR3 DNA is TGTGCCAGCAAGGACAGGGGTTCCTACAATGAGCAGTTCTTC.

This clonotype was seen only a few times. The chain has TRBV6-5 and TRBJ1-2, with D unresolved. Trimming stripped 5 bases from V and 4 bases from J, with 11 bases between. Germline values: CDR1 MNHEY, CDR2 SVGAGI. The CDR3 spans 13 residues. The CDR3 spells CASSQGLRYGYTF. The CDR3 DNA is TGTGCCAGCAGTCAAGGCCTACGCTATGGCTACACCTTC.

The rearrangement links TRBV6-1 to TRBJ2-6; TRBD2 might be the D (5 bases). Germline values: CDR1 MNHNS, CDR2 SASEGT. With 3 bases removed from V and 0 bases from J, the gap between germline ends came to 18 bases. This CDR3 is built from 19 residues. The CDR3 reads CASSDQPQRISSGANVLTF. The DNA of the CDR3 is TGTGCCAGCAGTGATCAGCCGCAGCGGATAAGCTCTGGGGCCAACGTCCTGACTTTC.

The J gene is TRBJ2-5, the V gene TRBV7-7; no firm D call. The germline V gene encodes CDR1 SSHAT and CDR2 FNYEAQ (reference sequence). V gave up 4 bases and J gave up 1 base, with 16 bases separating them. CDR3 length: 16 amino acids. DNA of the CDR3: TGTGCCAGCAGCTCCGGAATCGCTCTGCCCCAAGAGACCCAGTACTTC. Its protein product is CASSSGIALPQETQYF.

This chain links TRBV10-2 with TRBJ2-4; 8 positions agree with TRBD2. The better agreement between TRBJ2-7 and the DNA end casts doubt on the J call. CDR3 size: 15 residues. Germline loops: CDR1 WSHSY, CDR2 SAAADI. The CDR3: CASSSLSGTSYEQYF. The CDR3 DNA follows: TGCGCCAGCAGTTCCCTTAGCGGGACTTCCTACGAGCAGTACTTC.

The chain joins TRBV7-9 to TRBJ1-4; unclear D gene. CDR3 length equals 13 residues. Per germline, CDR1 SEHNR and CDR2 FQNEAQ (reference sequence). V was cut by 2 bases and J by 6 bases, with 7 bases left in between. CDR3: CASSLSVDEKLFF. The DNA of the CDR3 is TGTGCCAGCAGCTTAAGCGTCGATGAAAAACTGTTTTTT.

In its sample, this clonotype was seen a few times. The J gene is TRBJ2-1, the V gene TRBV11-2; D gene unclear. The CDR3 extends over 13 amino acids. The germline V gene has CDR1 SGHAT and CDR2 FQNNGV. The V end lost 0 bases, the J end lost 9 bases, and 9 bases lay between the germline ends. CDR3 nucleotides: TGTGCCAGCAGCTTAGATGAAATAGTTGAGCAGTTCTTC. Protein: CASSLDEIVEQFF.

This clonotype was detected only a few times. CDR3 in DNA: TGTGCCAGCAGTTACTACCCGTGGGAACTGTTTTTT. Residues: CASSYYPWELFF. This chain uses TRBV6-2 or TRBV6-3 with TRBJ1-4; D is undetermined. Germline CDR1 is MNHEY and CDR2 is SVGEGT. The CDR3 is 12 amino acids. V lost 1 base, J lost 12 bases, and 9 bases lay in between.

The CDR3 nucleotides read TGTGCCATCAGTGGACGGGGAGTGGACCCAGGCCTACTAGCCAAAAACATTCAGTACTTC. Amino acid sequence: CAISGRGVDPGLLAKNIQYF. The rearrangement links TRBV10-3 to TRBJ2-4, with TRBD2 as a possible D gene (5 bases). CDR3 length: 20 residues. Germline-derived CDR1 and CDR2 are ENHRY and SYGVKD. V was trimmed by 4 bases and J by 0 bases, leaving 25 bases between them.

The chain carries TRBV6-1 and TRBJ1-1; TRBD1 aligns across 8 bases. The CDR3 has 16 residues. Germline V gene sequence: CDR1 MNHNS, CDR2 SASEGT. V lost 0 bases, J lost 5 bases, and 8 bases stayed unmatched. This chain's CDR3 is CASSEAPYRGETEAFF. CDR3 nucleotides: TGTGCCAGCAGTGAAGCTCCGTACAGGGGGGAGACTGAAGCTTTCTTT.

This rearrangement joins TRBV16 to TRBJ1-2; 7 nucleotides agree with TRBD1. The junction had 13 bases not matched to a gene; V was cut back by 2 bases and J by 4 bases. The V gene's germline CDR1 is KGHSY and CDR2 FQNENV. The CDR3 totals 17 residues. The CDR3 coding sequence is TGTGCCAGCAGCCAAACGGGGGGAACCGGGACAGCCTATGGCTACACCTTC. Translating gives CASSQTGGTGTAYGYTF.

This clonotype was detected only a few times. This chain connects TRBV12-3 or TRBV12-4 to TRBJ2-7; possible D gene TRBD2, 6 bases. Trimming took off 7 bases at V and 3 bases at J, with 16 bases between the two ends. This CDR3 spans 14 amino acids. The CDR3 sequence is CASTLADGGYEQYF. Here the CDR3 DNA reads TGTGCCAGCACCCTGGCCGACGGGGGCTACGAGCAGTACTTC.

This chain joins TRBV7-9 and TRBJ2-3, with D tentatively TRBD2 (7 bases). The V end was cut by 6 bases, the J end by 5 bases, with 12 bases between. The CDR3 contains 13 residues. CDR1 and CDR2 from the germline V gene are SEHNR and FQNEAQ (reference sequence). CDR3 nucleotides: TGTGCCAGCAGTCGGGGAGGGGGAGATACGCAGTATTTT. Protein: CASSRGGGDTQYF.

This clonotype was recorded many times. The junction departs from the called germline gene at one end, perhaps through a read error. The chain joins TRBV4-1 to TRBJ2-1, with unresolved D. The CDR3 has 13 amino acids. CDR1 is MGHRA and CDR2 is YSYEKL in the germline V gene. CDR3 in amino acids: CASSQDPYNEQFF. CDR3 in DNA: TGTGCCAGCAGCCAAGACCCCTACAATGAGCAGTTCTTC.

This clonotype was seen only a few times. The chain carries TRBV10-3 and TRBJ1-2, with D maybe TRBD1 (5 bases). Germline-derived CDR1 and CDR2 are ENHRY and SYGVKD. The CDR3 runs to 13 residues. V was shortened by 2 bases and J by 2 bases, with 6 bases between the two germline ends. This chain's CDR3 is CAISEGANYGYTF. In nucleotides, the CDR3 is TGTGCCATCAGTGAGGGGGCGAACTATGGCTACACCTTC.

This clonotype has a handful of counts. The chain links TRBV5-6 to TRBJ1-6, with D possibly TRBD1 on 6 matching bases. V was shortened by 6 bases and J by 4 bases, with 11 bases between the two germline ends. The length of the CDR3 is 14 residues. Germline CDR1 reads SGHDT; CDR2 reads YYEEEE. CDR3 nucleotides: TGTGCCAGCACCATGGGACATTATAATTCACCCCTCCACTTT. Protein: CASTMGHYNSPLHF.

The V call is TRBV3-1, the J call TRBJ2-7, with TRBD1 matching 9 bases. The germline gives CDR1 LGHDT, CDR2 YNNKEL (reference sequence). The CDR3 is 14 amino acids. The trim removed 4 bases at V and 3 bases at J, leaving 4 bases unmatched. The DNA for the CDR3 is TGTGCCAGCAGCCCAATGGGACAGGGCTACGAGCAGTACTTC. This codes for CASSPMGQGYEQYF.

The chain carries TRBV2 and TRBJ2-1; TRBD2 matches 15 bases. Germline-derived CDR1 and CDR2 are SNHLY and FYNNEI. The CDR3 consists of 19 residues. Unmatched junction bases numbered 5, after V lost 0 bases and J lost 2 bases. CDR3 loop: CASSEARRTSGGAYNEQFF. CDR3 bases: TGTGCCAGCAGTGAAGCGCGTAGGACTAGCGGGGGGGCCTACAATGAGCAGTTCTTC.

In its sample, this clonotype was seen a few times. The genes are TRBV7-3 and TRBJ2-1; the match to TRBD1 covers 9 bases. Trimming removed 4 bases from V and 6 bases from J; junction bases left unmatched: 7. This CDR3 spans 15 amino acids. Germline V gene sequence: CDR1 SGHTA, CDR2 FQGTGA. The CDR3 bases are TGTGCCAGCAGCTCCGGGACAGGGAAGGGCAATGAGCAGTTCTTC. Amino acid sequence: CASSSGTGKGNEQFF.

This clonotype has just a few counts. J is TRBJ2-7 and V is TRBV10-2, with D possibly TRBD1 on 6 matching bases. The germline CDR1 and CDR2 sequences are WSHSY and SAAADI. CDR3 length equals 15 residues. The V and J ends lost 4 bases and 2 bases respectively, with 15 bases between them. CDR3 residues: CASSGTRDNTYEQYF. CDR3 bases: TGCGCCAGCAGTGGTACCCGGGACAACACCTACGAGCAGTACTTC.

The rearrangement joins TRBV14 to TRBJ2-2; D may be TRBD2 (5 bases). The CDR3 sequence is 16 residues long. Trimming removed 3 bases from V and 1 base from J, with 12 bases in between. CDR1 and CDR2 (germline): SGHDN, FVKESK. The DNA for the CDR3 is TGTGCCAGCAGCCACGGACTGAGCGGGAACACCGGGGAGCTGTTTTTT. It translates to CASSHGLSGNTGELFF. Using reference TRBV14 and TRBJ2-2 for the parts outside the CDR3, the full variable domain is EAGVTQFPSHSVIEKGQTVTLRCDPISGHDNLYWYRRVMGKEIKFLLHFVKESKQDESGMPNNRFLAERTGGTYSTLKVQPAELEDSGVYFCASSHGLSGNTGELFFGEGSRLTVL.

This clonotype occurred a few times. This chain links TRBV3-1 with TRBJ2-5; D is tentatively TRBD1 or TRBD2 (5 bases each). The V gene's germline CDR1 is LGHDT and CDR2 YNNKEL (reference sequence). The V end lost 4 bases, the J end lost 2 bases, and 17 bases lay between the germline ends. The CDR3 runs to 16 residues. As DNA, the CDR3 is TGTGCCAGCAGCCTTCTAGGGGACCGGTCGCAAGAGACCCAGTACTTC. Translated, it gives CASSLLGDRSQETQYF.

The CDR3 here is CASRGFGANVLTF. The CDR3 nucleotides are TGTGCCTCCAGGGGCTTTGGGGCCAACGTCCTGACTTTC. This rearrangement joins TRBV7-7 to TRBJ2-6, with a possible D match to TRBD1 (6 bases). V lost 11 bases to trimming and J lost 3 bases, with 11 bases between them. CDR1 is SSHAT, CDR2 FNYEAQ, per germline (reference sequence). CDR3 length: 13 residues.

The J gene is TRBJ1-4, the V gene TRBV4-1; D is unresolved. The V end was cut by 1 base, the J end by 5 bases, with 11 bases between. The V gene's germline CDR1 is MGHRA and CDR2 YSYEKL. The CDR3 loop spans 15 amino acids. CDR3 sequence (DNA): TGCGCCAGCAGCCAAGTACACGGAACCAATGAAAAACTGTTTTTT. It codes for CASSQVHGTNEKLFF.

This clonotype was seen only a few times. The chain combines TRBV6-1 with TRBJ2-5; the D is unclear. Germline CDR1 and CDR2: MNHNS and SASEGT. The CDR3 loop spans 14 amino acids. V dropped 1 base and J dropped 1 base, with 7 bases sitting between them. The CDR3: CASSEGRFQETQYF. Written as DNA, the CDR3 is TGTGCCAGCAGTGAAGGACGCTTCCAAGAGACCCAGTACTTC.

The V call is TRBV12-3 or TRBV12-4, the J call TRBJ2-1; 9 bases align to TRBD2. The DNA end favors TRBJ2-7, so the J call may be wrong. The CDR3 sequence is 16 residues long. The CDR3 is CASSPGLAKTYNEQYF. CDR3 sequence (DNA): TGTGCCAGCAGTCCGGGACTAGCTAAGACTTACAATGAGCAGTACTTC.

This clonotype was counted a few times. This sequence joins TRBV29-1 and TRBJ2-1, with 10 bases that match TRBD1. With V trimmed by 3 bases and J by 2 bases, 1 base remained unmatched. This CDR3 spans 14 amino acids. Germline V gene sequence: CDR1 SQVTM, CDR2 ANQGSEA. CDR3 sequence reads: CSVEGTGAYNEQFF. DNA for the CDR3: TGCAGCGTTGAGGGGACAGGGGCCTACAATGAGCAGTTCTTC.

This clonotype was seen a few times. The V and J genes are TRBV14 and TRBJ1-2, with D maybe TRBD1 (6 bases). The germline V gene encodes CDR1 SGHDN and CDR2 FVKESK. V dropped 1 base and J dropped 4 bases, with 13 bases sitting between them. CDR3 length equals 15 residues. The CDR3: CASSQGTAKPYGYTF. The CDR3 DNA reads as TGTGCCAGCAGCCAAGGGACAGCAAAGCCCTATGGCTACACCTTC. Variable domain in full (rest from reference TRBV14 and TRBJ1-2): EAGVTQFPSHSVIEKGQTVTLRCDPISGHDNLYWYRRVMGKEIKFLLHFVKESKQDESGMPNNRFLAERTGGTYSTLKVQPAELEDSGVYFCASSQGTAKPYGYTFGSGTRLTVV.